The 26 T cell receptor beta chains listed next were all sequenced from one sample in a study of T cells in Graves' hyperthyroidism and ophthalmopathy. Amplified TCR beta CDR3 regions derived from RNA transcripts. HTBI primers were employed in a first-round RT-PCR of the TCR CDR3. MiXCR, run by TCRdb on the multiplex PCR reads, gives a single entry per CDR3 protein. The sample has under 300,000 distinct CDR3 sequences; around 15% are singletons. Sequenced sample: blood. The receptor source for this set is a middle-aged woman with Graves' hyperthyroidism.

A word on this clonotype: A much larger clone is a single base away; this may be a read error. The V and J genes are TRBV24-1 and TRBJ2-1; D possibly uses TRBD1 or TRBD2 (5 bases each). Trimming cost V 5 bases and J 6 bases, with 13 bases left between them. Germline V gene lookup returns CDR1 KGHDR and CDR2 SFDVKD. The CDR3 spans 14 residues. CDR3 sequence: CATSGEPGSNEQFF. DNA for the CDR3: TGTGCCACCAGTGGTGAGCCAGGGAGCAATGAGCAGTTCTTC.

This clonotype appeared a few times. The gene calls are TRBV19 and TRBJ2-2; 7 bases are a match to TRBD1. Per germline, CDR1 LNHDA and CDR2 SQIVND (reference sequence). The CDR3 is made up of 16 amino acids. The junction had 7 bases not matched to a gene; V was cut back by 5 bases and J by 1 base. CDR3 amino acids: CASSARRQGNTGELFF. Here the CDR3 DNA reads TGTGCCAGTAGTGCCCGGAGACAGGGGAACACCGGGGAGCTGTTTTTT.

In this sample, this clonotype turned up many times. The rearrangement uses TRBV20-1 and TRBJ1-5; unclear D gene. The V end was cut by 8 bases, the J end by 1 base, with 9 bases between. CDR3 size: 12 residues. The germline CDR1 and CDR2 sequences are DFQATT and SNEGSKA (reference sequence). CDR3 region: CSYGRSNQPQHF. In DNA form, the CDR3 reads TGCAGTTATGGCAGAAGCAATCAGCCCCAGCATTTT.

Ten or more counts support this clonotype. The CDR3 region is CATSRDRGREVRGDEQFF. CDR3 sequence (DNA): TGTGCCACCAGCAGAGATCGGGGGCGGGAGGTCCGAGGGGATGAGCAGTTCTTC. The V and J genes are TRBV15 and TRBJ2-1; 8 nucleotides line up with TRBD2. Germline lookup yields CDR1 LNHNV and CDR2 YYDKDF (reference sequence). V dropped 0 bases and J dropped 8; count of bases not matched to a gene: 15. CDR3 length equals 18 residues.

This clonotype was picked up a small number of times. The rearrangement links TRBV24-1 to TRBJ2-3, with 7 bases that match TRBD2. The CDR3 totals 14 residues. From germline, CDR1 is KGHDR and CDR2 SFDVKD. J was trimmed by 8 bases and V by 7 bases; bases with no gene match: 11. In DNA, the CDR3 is TGTGCCACCAGCCACACGGGGAGGGAGAGTACGCAGTATTTT. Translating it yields CATSHTGRESTQYF.

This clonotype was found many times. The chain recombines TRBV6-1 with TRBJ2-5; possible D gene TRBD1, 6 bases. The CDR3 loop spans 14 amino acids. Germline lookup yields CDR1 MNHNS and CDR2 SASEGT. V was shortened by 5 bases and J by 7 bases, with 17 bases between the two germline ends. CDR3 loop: CASSFLQGSSTQYF. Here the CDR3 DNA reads TGTGCCAGCAGTTTTTTACAGGGCAGCTCGACCCAGTACTTC.

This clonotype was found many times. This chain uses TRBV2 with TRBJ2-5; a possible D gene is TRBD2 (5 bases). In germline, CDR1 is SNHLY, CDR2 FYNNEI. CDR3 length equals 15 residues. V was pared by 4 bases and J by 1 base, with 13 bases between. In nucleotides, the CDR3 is TGTGCCAGCAGTGTTGGCACCGGGGTCCAAGAGACCCAGTACTTC. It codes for CASSVGTGVQETQYF.

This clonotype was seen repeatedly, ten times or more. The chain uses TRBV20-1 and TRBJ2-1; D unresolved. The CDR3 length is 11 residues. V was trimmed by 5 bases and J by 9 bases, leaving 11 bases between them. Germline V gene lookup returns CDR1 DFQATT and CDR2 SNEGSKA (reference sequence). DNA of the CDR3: TGCAGTGCTGCTCCAGGTGGTGAGCAGTTCTTC. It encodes CSAAPGGEQFF.

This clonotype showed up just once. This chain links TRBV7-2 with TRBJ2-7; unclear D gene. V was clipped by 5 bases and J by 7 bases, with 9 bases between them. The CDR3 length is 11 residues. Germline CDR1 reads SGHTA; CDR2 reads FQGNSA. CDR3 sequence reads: CASSPHQEQYF. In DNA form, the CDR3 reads TGTGCCAGCAGCCCCCACCAGGAGCAGTACTTC.

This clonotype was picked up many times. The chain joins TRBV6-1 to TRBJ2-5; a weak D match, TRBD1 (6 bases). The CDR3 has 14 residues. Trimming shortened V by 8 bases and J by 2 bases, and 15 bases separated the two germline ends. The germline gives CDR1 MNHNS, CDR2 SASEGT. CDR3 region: CASCHRVRQETQYF. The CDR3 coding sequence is TGTGCCAGCTGCCACAGGGTCCGGCAAGAGACCCAGTACTTC.

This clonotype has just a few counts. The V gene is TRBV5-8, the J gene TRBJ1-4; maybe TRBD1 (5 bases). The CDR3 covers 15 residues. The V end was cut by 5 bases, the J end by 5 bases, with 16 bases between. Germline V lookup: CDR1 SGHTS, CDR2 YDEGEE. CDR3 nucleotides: TGTGCCAGCAGTTGGGGGTCAGGGCCCAATGAAAAACTGTTTTTT. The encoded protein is CASSWGSGPNEKLFF.

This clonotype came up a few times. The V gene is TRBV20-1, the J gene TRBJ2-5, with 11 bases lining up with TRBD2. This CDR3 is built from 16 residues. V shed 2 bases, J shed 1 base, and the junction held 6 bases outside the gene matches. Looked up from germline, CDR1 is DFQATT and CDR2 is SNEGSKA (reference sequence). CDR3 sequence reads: CSARPGLAGRQETQYF. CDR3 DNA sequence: TGCAGTGCTAGACCTGGACTAGCGGGTCGCCAAGAGACCCAGTACTTC.

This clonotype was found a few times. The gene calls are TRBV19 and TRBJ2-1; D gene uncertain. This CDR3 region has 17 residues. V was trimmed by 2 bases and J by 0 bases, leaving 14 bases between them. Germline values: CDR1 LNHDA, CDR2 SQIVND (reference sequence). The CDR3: CASSINSPGFSYNEQFF. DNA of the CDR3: TGTGCCAGTAGTATAAACAGCCCTGGCTTCTCCTACAATGAGCAGTTCTTC.

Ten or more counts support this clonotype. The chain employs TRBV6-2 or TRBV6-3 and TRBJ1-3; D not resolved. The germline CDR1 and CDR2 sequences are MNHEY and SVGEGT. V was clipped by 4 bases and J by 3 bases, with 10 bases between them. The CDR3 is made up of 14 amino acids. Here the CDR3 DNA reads TGTGCCAGCAGTTCCCCGTTTGATGGAAACACCATATATTTT. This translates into CASSSPFDGNTIYF.

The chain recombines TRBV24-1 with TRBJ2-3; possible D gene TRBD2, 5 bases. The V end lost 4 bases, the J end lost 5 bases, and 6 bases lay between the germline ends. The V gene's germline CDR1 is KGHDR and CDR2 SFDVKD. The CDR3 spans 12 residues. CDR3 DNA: TGTGCCACCAGTGACACTAGAGATACGCAGTATTTT. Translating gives CATSDTRDTQYF.

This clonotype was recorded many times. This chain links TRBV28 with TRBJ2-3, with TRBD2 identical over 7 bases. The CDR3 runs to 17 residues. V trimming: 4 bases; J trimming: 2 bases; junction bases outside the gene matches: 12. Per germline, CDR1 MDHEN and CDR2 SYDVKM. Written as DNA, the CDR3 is TGTGCCAGCAGTTCCGGATCTAGCGGTGCGTACACAGATACGCAGTATTTT. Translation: CASSSGSSGAYTDTQYF.

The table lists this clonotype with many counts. The CDR3 protein is CASSYSNWGRSYGYTF. Here the CDR3 DNA reads TGTGCCAGCAGTTACTCGAACTGGGGGCGATCCTATGGCTACACCTTC. J is TRBJ1-2 and V is TRBV6-5; the D gene is possibly TRBD1 (6 bases). CDR1 MNHEY and CDR2 SVGAGI come from the germline V gene. The length of the CDR3 is 16 residues. Trimming took off 0 bases at V and 4 bases at J, with 15 bases between the two ends.

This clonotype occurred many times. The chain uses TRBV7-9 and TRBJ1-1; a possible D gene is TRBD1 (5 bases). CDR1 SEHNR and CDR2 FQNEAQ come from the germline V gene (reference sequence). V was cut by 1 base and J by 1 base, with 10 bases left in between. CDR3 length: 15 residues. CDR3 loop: CASSLEAGPNTEAFF. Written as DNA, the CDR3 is TGTGCCAGCAGCTTAGAGGCAGGGCCGAACACTGAAGCTTTCTTT.

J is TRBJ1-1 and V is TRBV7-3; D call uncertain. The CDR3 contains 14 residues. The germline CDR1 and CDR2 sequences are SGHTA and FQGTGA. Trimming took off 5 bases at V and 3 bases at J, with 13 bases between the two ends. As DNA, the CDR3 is TGTGCCAGCAGCCACCTGGGCGGAGACACTGAAGCTTTCTTT. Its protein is CASSHLGGDTEAFF.

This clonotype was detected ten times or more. CDR3 coding DNA: TGTGCCAGCAGCCCACAGCATCAGGGCACTGAAGCTTTCTTT. This gives the protein CASSPQHQGTEAFF. The chain recombines TRBV7-9 with TRBJ1-1; maybe TRBD1 (5 bases). The CDR3 spans 14 residues. The V end was cut by 5 bases, the J end by 4 bases, with 14 bases between. In germline, CDR1 is SEHNR, CDR2 FQNEAQ (reference sequence). The full variable domain, its missing parts supplied by reference TRBV7-9 and TRBJ1-1, is DTGVSQNPRHKITKRGQNVTFRCDPISEHNRLYWYRQTLGQGPEFLTYFQNEAQLEKSRLLSDRFSAERPKGSFSTLEIQRTEQGDSAMYLCASSPQHQGTEAFFGQGTRLTVV.

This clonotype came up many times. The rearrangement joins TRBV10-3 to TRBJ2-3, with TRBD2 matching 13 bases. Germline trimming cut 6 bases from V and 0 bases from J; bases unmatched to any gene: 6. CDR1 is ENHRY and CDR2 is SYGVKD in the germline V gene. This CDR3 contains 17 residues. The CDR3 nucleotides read TGTGCCATCAGGCTTGGGACTAGCGGGACTAGCACAGATACGCAGTATTTT. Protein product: CAIRLGTSGTSTDTQYF.

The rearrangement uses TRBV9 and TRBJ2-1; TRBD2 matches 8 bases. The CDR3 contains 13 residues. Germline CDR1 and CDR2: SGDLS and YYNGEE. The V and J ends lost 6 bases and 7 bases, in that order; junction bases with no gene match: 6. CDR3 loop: CASTQTGGNEQFF. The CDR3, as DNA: TGTGCCAGCACCCAGACGGGGGGGAATGAGCAGTTCTTC. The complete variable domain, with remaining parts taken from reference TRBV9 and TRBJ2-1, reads DSGVTQTPKHLITATGQRVTLRCSPRSGDLSVYWYQQSLDQGLQFLIQYYNGEERAKGNILERFSAQQFPDLHSELNLSSLELGDSALYFCASTQTGGNEQFFGPGTRLTVL.

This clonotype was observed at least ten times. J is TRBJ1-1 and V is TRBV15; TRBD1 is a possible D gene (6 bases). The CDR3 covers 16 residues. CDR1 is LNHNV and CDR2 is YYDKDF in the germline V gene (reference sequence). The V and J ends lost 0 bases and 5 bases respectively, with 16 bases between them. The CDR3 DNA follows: TGTGCCACCAGCAGAGATCTTGCAGGGGCGCGTACTGAAGCTTTCTTT. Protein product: CATSRDLAGARTEAFF.

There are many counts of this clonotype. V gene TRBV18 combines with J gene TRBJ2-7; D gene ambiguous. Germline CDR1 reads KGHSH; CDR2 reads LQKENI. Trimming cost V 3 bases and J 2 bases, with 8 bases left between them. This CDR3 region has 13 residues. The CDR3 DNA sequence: TGTGCCAGCTCACCGGGCAGAGCCTACGAGCAGTACTTC. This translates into CASSPGRAYEQYF.

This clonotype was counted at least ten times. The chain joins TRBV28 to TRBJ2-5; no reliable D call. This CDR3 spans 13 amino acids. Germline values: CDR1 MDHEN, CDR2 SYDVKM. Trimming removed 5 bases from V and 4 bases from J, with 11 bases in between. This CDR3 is CASSTGPGETQYF. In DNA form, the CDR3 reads TGTGCCAGCAGTACCGGGCCTGGAGAGACCCAGTACTTC.

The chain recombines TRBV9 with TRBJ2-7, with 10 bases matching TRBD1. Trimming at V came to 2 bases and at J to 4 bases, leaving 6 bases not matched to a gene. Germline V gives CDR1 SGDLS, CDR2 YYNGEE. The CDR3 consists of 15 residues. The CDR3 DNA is TGTGCCAGCAGCGTTCGGACAGGGGGGATGTACGAGCAGTACTTC. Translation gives CASSVRTGGMYEQYF.